These 27 T cell receptor beta chains share one sample of origin, sequenced in a study of blood T cell repertoires in COVID-19. Repertoires were generated with immunoSEQ multiplex PCR, while TCRdb's copy carries only in-frame clones and drops some. This sample has about 220,000 clones, with around 80% found just once. The sequenced sample was peripheral blood. The receptors derive from a woman aged 60 to 75 who had recovered from COVID-19.

The V gene is TRBV30, the J gene TRBJ1-4, with 9 bases lining up with TRBD1. The CDR3 has 17 amino acids. With V trimmed by 0 bases and J by 7 bases, 12 bases remained unmatched. In germline, CDR1 is GTSNPN, CDR2 SVGIG (reference sequence). The CDR3 protein is CAWSVLSWDREVEKLFF. CDR3 sequence (DNA): TGTGCCTGGAGTGTACTCAGCTGGGACAGGGAGGTTGAAAAACTGTTTTTT.

Points on this clone: At one end the junction does not follow the germline gene, possibly because of a read error. The chain couples TRBV7-7 to TRBJ2-1, with D hard to call. The CDR3 is 15 residues long. Germline CDR1 is SSHAT and CDR2 is FNYEAQ (reference sequence). The CDR3 bases are TGTGCTAGCAGCTTAGACCTGAGCTCCTACAATGAGCAGTTCTTC. Translating it yields CASSLDLSSYNEQFF.

The gene calls are TRBV7-9 and TRBJ1-4, with D unclear. The CDR3 has 14 amino acids. Per the germline V gene, CDR1 is SEHNR and CDR2 is FQNEAQ (reference sequence). V shed 1 base and J shed 7 bases, with 10 bases lying between them. In nucleotides, the CDR3 is TGTGCCAGCAGCTTAGTCTCCCGCGGTGAAAAACTGTTTTTT. It specifies CASSLVSRGEKLFF.

On this clone: The junction does not match germline at one end; this may be a read error. This rearrangement joins TRBV6-5 to TRBJ1-2, with TRBD1 identical over 7 bases. Germline CDR1 and CDR2: MNHEY and SVGAGI. This CDR3 is 12 amino acids long. CDR3 coding DNA: TGTGCCAGCAGTGACTCTGACAGGGTCTCTCCCTTC. It encodes CASSDSDRVSPF.

This clone was recorded only once. This chain uses TRBV6-1 with TRBJ1-6, with TRBD1 matching over 7 bases. V lost 1 base, J lost 8 bases, and 8 bases stayed unmatched. There are 16 residues in the CDR3. Germline-derived CDR1 and CDR2 are MNHNS and SASEGT. The CDR3 region is CASSEVGTARYSPLHF. The CDR3 DNA reads TGTGCCAGCAGTGAAGTGGGGACAGCTCGTTATTCACCCCTCCACTTT.

The V call is TRBV2, the J call TRBJ1-2; 7 nucleotides align to TRBD1. CDR1 and CDR2 from the germline V gene are SNHLY and FYNNEI. This CDR3 region has 13 residues. V shed 3 bases, J shed 4 bases, and the junction held 2 bases outside the gene matches. DNA of the CDR3: TGTGCCAGCAGTGACAGGGGGTTCTATGGCTACACCTTC. Translated, it gives CASSDRGFYGYTF. Variable domain in full (rest from reference TRBV2 and TRBJ1-2): EPEVTQTPSHQVTQMGQEVILRCVPISNHLYFYWYRQILGQKVEFLVSFYNNEISEKSEIFDDQFSVERPDGSNFTLKIRSTKLEDSAMYFCASSDRGFYGYTFGSGTRLTVV.

The J gene is TRBJ2-1, the V gene TRBV11-2; no clear D gene. The CDR3 is 13 residues long. V shed 0 bases and J shed 7 bases, with 7 bases lying between them. Germline-derived CDR1 and CDR2 are SGHAT and FQNNGV. In DNA, the CDR3 is TGTGCCAGCAGCTTAGATACCAGAAATGAGCAGTTCTTC. Translation: CASSLDTRNEQFF.

V gene TRBV5-1 combines with J gene TRBJ2-3, with 10 bases matching TRBD2. CDR3 size: 14 residues. The V gene end was trimmed by 2 bases and the J gene end by 4 bases; junction bases not matched to a gene: 1. Looked up from germline, CDR1 is SGHRS and CDR2 is YFSETQ. The DNA for the CDR3 is TGCGCCAGCAGCTTCGGACTAGCGGCAGATACGCAGTATTTT. Translated: CASSFGLAADTQYF.

The CDR3 protein is CASSQPLAGTGETQYF. The CDR3, as DNA: TGTGCCAGCAGCCAACCACTAGCGGGGACGGGGGAGACCCAGTACTTC. This chain joins TRBV4-2 and TRBJ2-5; 10 nucleotides align to TRBD2. Germline V gene data show CDR1 as LGHNA and CDR2 as YNFKEQ. There are 16 residues in the CDR3. The ends lost 2 bases at V and 5 bases at J; junction bases unmatched: 8.

This chain links TRBV4-1 with TRBJ2-1, with 9 bases identical to TRBD1. CDR3 size: 17 residues. V lost 0 bases, J lost 11 bases, and 14 bases stayed unmatched. CDR1 and CDR2 (germline): MGHRA, YSYEKL. CDR3 loop: CASSQDHTGTGSRKQFF. The CDR3 bases are TGCGCCAGCAGCCAAGATCACACCGGGACAGGGTCGAGAAAGCAGTTCTTC.

The rearrangement links TRBV5-5 to TRBJ2-1; D might be TRBD1 (6 bases). V was pared by 1 base and J by 1 base, with 15 bases between. Germline assignment: CDR1 SGHKS and CDR2 YYEKEE (reference sequence). The CDR3 covers 17 residues. The CDR3 DNA sequence: TGTGCCAGCAGCTTGTACAGGGTAGGGGTATCCTACAATGAGCAGTTCTTC. Protein: CASSLYRVGVSYNEQFF.

The rearrangement links TRBV7-3 to TRBJ2-5; 8 nucleotides line up with TRBD1. The germline V gene encodes CDR1 SGHTA and CDR2 FQGTGA. The CDR3 is 18 residues long. V was pared by 5 bases and J by 4 bases, with 18 bases of the junction left unmatched. CDR3 sequence reads: CASSRGDKLGTGLETQYF. CDR3 DNA sequence: TGTGCCAGCAGCCGAGGCGATAAATTGGGGACAGGCCTAGAGACCCAGTACTTC.

This clone was picked up a small number of times. The genes are TRBV27 and TRBJ1-5; the match to TRBD1 covers 8 bases. V lost 5 bases to trimming and J lost 1 base; unmatched junction nucleotides: 16. The germline V gene encodes CDR1 MNHEY and CDR2 SMNVEV (reference sequence). This CDR3 contains 19 residues. Written as DNA, the CDR3 is TGTGCCAGCAGTCCTTACCACGGACAGGGAGGGGAGAGCAATCAGCCCCAGCATTTT. This gives the protein CASSPYHGQGGESNQPQHF.

V is TRBV11-2 and J is TRBJ2-3, with D possibly being TRBD1 (5 bases). Trimming left V 6 bases short and J 6 bases short, with 7 bases between. The CDR3 is 11 amino acids. Germline V gene lookup returns CDR1 SGHAT and CDR2 FQNNGV. For the CDR3, the DNA is TGTGCCAGCAGGGCAGGGGATACGCAGTATTTT. Protein sequence: CASRAGDTQYF.

The rearrangement links TRBV29-1 to TRBJ1-1; D is possibly TRBD1 (5 bases). Trimming took off 4 bases at V and 1 base at J, with 13 bases between the two ends. In germline, CDR1 is SQVTM, CDR2 ANQGSEA. CDR3 length equals 14 residues. CDR3 sequence: CSVVDTGENTEAFF. The CDR3 DNA sequence: TGCAGCGTTGTTGACACAGGAGAGAACACTGAAGCTTTCTTT.

The chain joins TRBV7-6 to TRBJ2-2; 9 bases line up with TRBD2. V lost 5 bases, J lost 7 bases, and 8 bases stayed unmatched. The CDR3 contains 15 residues. Germline V CDR1 and CDR2: SGHVS, FNYEAQ. The CDR3 spells CASSTRGGAGGELFF. The CDR3 nucleotides read TGTGCCAGCAGCACCCGCGGGGGGGCCGGCGGGGAGCTGTTTTTT. Combining the CDR3 with reference TRBV7-6 and TRBJ2-2 gives the whole variable domain GAGVSQSPRYKVTKRGQDVALRCDPISGHVSLYWYRQALGQGPEFLTYFNYEAQQDKSGLPNDRFSAERPEGSISTLTIQRTEQRDSAMYRCASSTRGGAGGELFFGEGSRLTVL.

The chain recombines TRBV5-1 with TRBJ2-5; unclear D gene. With 0 bases removed from V and 2 bases from J, the gap between germline ends came to 8 bases. Per the germline V gene, CDR1 is SGHRS and CDR2 is YFSETQ. The CDR3 is 14 amino acids. The DNA of the CDR3 is TGCGCCAGCAGCTTGGTTGGCAGGCAAGAGACCCAGTACTTC. This codes for CASSLVGRQETQYF. Full variable domain (rest looked up from reference TRBV5-1 and TRBJ2-5): KAGVTQTPRYLIKTRGQQVTLSCSPISGHRSVSWYQQTPGQGLQFLFEYFSETQRNKGNFPGRFSGRQFSNSRSEMNVSTLELGDSALYLCASSLVGRQETQYFGPGTRLLVL.

The rearrangement joins TRBV5-8 to TRBJ2-5; TRBD1 matches at 8 bases. There are 15 residues in the CDR3. V was clipped by 0 bases and J by 5 bases; unmatched bases: 6. The germline V gene encodes CDR1 SGHTS and CDR2 YDEGEE. CDR3 nucleotide sequence: TGTGCCAGCAGCTTGGTTTCAGGGGGCGTCGAGACCCAGTACTTC. Translated, it gives CASSLVSGGVETQYF.

The chain recombines TRBV7-2 with TRBJ1-2; TRBD1 aligns across 9 bases. Germline V lookup: CDR1 SGHTA, CDR2 FQGNSA. After removal of 5 bases from V and 2 bases from J, the junction contained 3 bases not matched to a gene. This CDR3 region has 14 residues. Here the CDR3 reads CASSTGGNNYGYTF. CDR3 nucleotides: TGTGCCAGCAGCACAGGGGGCAACAACTATGGCTACACCTTC.

J is TRBJ1-1 and V is TRBV7-3, with D perhaps matching TRBD1 (6 bases). V lost 2 bases, J lost 5 bases, and 12 bases lay in between. The CDR3 length is 14 residues. Germline CDR1 SGHTA, CDR2 FQGTGA. The CDR3 here is CASSLQGSSTEAFF. The CDR3 nucleotides read TGTGCCAGCAGCTTACAGGGGTCGTCTACTGAAGCTTTCTTT.

V usage is TRBV6-5 and J usage is TRBJ2-2; D remains unclear. CDR3 length: 13 residues. CDR1 is MNHEY and CDR2 is SVGAGI in the germline V gene. The V end was cut by 6 bases, the J end by 0 bases, with 5 bases between. CDR3 loop: CASRQTNTGELFF. CDR3 bases: TGTGCCAGCAGACAGACGAACACCGGGGAGCTGTTTTTT.

The CDR3 region is CASTKLVGQRETQYF. In nucleotides, the CDR3 is TGTGCCAGCACCAAACTGGTGGGGCAGCGAGAGACCCAGTACTTC. The chain is built from TRBV6-5 and TRBJ2-5, with D possibly matching TRBD1 (5 bases). The CDR3 runs to 15 residues. Trimming took off 7 bases at V and 4 bases at J, with 19 bases between the two ends. Germline values: CDR1 MNHEY, CDR2 SVGAGI.

Comment on this clone: Other nucleotide sequences in the sample specify the same CDR3. The chain has TRBV3-1 (or the pseudogene TRBV3-2) and TRBJ2-7; D not resolved. The CDR3 covers 14 residues. V lost 1 base to trimming and J lost 0 bases, with 7 bases between them. Germline V gives CDR1 LGHDT, CDR2 YNNKEL (reference sequence). CDR3 nucleotide sequence: TGTGCCAGCAGCCAAGTCCCGAGCTCCTACGAGCAGTACTTC. It translates to CASSQVPSSYEQYF.

The gene calls are TRBV5-1 and TRBJ1-4, with 7 bases fitting TRBD1. Germline lookup yields CDR1 SGHRS and CDR2 YFSETQ. Losses at the gene ends were 5 bases for V and 0 bases for J; bases not matched to a gene: 1. The CDR3 runs 14 residues. The CDR3 sequence is CASRGTATNEKLFF. The CDR3 region has the DNA TGCGCCAGCAGGGGGACAGCAACTAATGAAAAACTGTTTTTT. Full variable domain (remainder filled in from reference TRBV5-1 and TRBJ1-4): KAGVTQTPRYLIKTRGQQVTLSCSPISGHRSVSWYQQTPGQGLQFLFEYFSETQRNKGNFPGRFSGRQFSNSRSEMNVSTLELGDSALYLCASRGTATNEKLFFGSGTQLSVL.

This chain uses TRBV10-3 with TRBJ1-2, with 8 positions matching TRBD1. V gave up 2 bases and J gave up 4 bases; unmatched junction bases: 3. The length of the CDR3 is 14 residues. From germline, CDR1 is ENHRY and CDR2 SYGVKD. CDR3 bases: TGTGCCATCAGTGAGATGACAGGGGTCTATGGCTACACCTTC. Translating gives CAISEMTGVYGYTF.

V is TRBV9 and J is TRBJ1-2; the D gene is possibly TRBD1 (6 bases). V lost 0 bases and J lost 6, with 18 bases in between. This CDR3 spans 16 amino acids. Germline CDR1 SGDLS, CDR2 YYNGEE. Written as DNA, the CDR3 is TGTGCCAGCAGCGTAGGAGGGGGGGGTTCCTATGATGGCTACACCTTC. Protein product: CASSVGGGGSYDGYTF.

The chain links TRBV29-1 to TRBJ2-2, with a tentative D call TRBD1 (5 bases). The V gene lost 0 bases and the J gene lost 7 bases, with 9 bases spanning the gap. Germline loops: CDR1 SQVTM, CDR2 ANQGSEA. The CDR3 is made up of 13 amino acids. CDR3 nucleotides: TGCAGCGTTGAAGAGCAGGGTGACGGGGAGCTGTTTTTT. This gives the protein CSVEEQGDGELFF.